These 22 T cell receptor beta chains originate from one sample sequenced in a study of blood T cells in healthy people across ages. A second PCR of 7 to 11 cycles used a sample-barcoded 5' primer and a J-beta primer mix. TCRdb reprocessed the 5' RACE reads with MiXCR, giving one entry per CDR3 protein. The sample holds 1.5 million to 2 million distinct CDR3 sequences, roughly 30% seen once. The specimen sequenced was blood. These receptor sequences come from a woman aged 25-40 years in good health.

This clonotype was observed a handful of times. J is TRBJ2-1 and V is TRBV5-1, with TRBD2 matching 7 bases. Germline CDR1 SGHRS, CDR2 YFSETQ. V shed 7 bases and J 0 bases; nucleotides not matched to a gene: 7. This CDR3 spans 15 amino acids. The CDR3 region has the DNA TGCGCCAGCCGGGACTACCAGAGCTCCTACAATGAGCAGTTCTTC. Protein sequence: CASRDYQSSYNEQFF.

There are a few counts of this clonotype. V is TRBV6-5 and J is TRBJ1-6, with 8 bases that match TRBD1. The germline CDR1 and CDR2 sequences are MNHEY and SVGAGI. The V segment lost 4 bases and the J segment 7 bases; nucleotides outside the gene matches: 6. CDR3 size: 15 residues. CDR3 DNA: TGTGCCAGCAGTTTGACAGGGGCTGGGAATTCACCCCTCCACTTT. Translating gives CASSLTGAGNSPLHF.

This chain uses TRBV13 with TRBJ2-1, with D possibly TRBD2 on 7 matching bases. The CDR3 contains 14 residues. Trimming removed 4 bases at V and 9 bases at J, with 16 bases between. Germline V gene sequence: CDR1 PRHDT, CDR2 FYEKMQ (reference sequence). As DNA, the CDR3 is TGTGCCAGCAGCTGGAAAGGGGGGGCCGCTGAGCAGTTCTTC. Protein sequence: CASSWKGGAAEQFF.

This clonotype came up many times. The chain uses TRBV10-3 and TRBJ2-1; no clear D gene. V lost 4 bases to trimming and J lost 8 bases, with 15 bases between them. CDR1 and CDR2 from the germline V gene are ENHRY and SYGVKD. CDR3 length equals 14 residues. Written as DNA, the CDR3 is TGTGCCATCAGTGCCGCGGACGGTTCGGATGAGCAGTTCTTC. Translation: CAISAADGSDEQFF.

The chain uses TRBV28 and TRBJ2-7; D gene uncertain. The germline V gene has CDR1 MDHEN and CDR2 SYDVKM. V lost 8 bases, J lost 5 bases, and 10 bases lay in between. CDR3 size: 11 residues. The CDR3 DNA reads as TGTGCCAGCGGCCCCTTGCACGAGCAGTACTTC. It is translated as CASGPLHEQYF.

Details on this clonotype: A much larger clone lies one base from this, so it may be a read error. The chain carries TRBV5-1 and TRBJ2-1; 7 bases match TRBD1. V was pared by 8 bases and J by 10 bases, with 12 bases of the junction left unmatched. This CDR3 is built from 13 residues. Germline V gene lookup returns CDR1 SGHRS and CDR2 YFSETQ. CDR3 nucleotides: TGCGCCAGACCCGGGACAGTATCCTACGAGCAGTTCTTC. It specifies CARPGTVSYEQFF.

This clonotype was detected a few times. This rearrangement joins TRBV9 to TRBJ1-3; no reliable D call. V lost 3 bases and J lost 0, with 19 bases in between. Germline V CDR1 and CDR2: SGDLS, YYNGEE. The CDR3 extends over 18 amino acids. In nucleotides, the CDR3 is TGTGCCAGCAGCGCCCAGGTCCCTGCCAGAAGCTCTGGAAACACCATATATTTT. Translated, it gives CASSAQVPARSSGNTIYF. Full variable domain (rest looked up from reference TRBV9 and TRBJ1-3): DSGVTQTPKHLITATGQRVTLRCSPRSGDLSVYWYQQSLDQGLQFLIQYYNGEERAKGNILERFSAQQFPDLHSELNLSSLELGDSALYFCASSAQVPARSSGNTIYFGEGSWLTVV.

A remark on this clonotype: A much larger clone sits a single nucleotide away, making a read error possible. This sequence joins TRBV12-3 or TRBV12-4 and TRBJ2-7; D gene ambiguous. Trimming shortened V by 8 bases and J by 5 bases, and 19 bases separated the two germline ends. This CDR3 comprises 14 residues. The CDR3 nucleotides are TGTGCCAGCCAGTCTAATCGGAGAACCGACGAGCAGTACTTC. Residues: CASQSNRRTDEQYF.

The CDR3 DNA reads TGCGCCAGCAGCTTGGTATCACAGGGAGCAGGAAACACCATATATTTT. This gives the protein CASSLVSQGAGNTIYF. The rearrangement joins TRBV5-1 to TRBJ1-3; a possible D gene is TRBD1 (6 bases). Germline V CDR1 and CDR2: SGHRS, YFSETQ. V was shortened by 0 bases and J by 4 bases, with 14 bases between the two germline ends. CDR3 length: 16 residues.

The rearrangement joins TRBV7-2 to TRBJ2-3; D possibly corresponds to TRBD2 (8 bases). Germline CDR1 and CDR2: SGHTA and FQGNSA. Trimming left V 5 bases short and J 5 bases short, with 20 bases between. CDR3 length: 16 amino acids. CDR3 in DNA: TGTGCCAGCAGCCCAGGGGGAGCGGGAGCGGGAGATACGCAGTATTTT. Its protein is CASSPGGAGAGDTQYF.

CDR3 region: CASSCGQGTDEQFF. The CDR3 DNA is TGCGCCAGCAGCTGTGGACAGGGTACGGATGAGCAGTTCTTC. The chain combines TRBV5-1 with TRBJ2-1, with 8 bases identical to TRBD1. V trimming: 3 bases; J trimming: 8 bases; junction bases outside the gene matches: 7. In germline, CDR1 is SGHRS, CDR2 YFSETQ. The CDR3 is made up of 14 amino acids.

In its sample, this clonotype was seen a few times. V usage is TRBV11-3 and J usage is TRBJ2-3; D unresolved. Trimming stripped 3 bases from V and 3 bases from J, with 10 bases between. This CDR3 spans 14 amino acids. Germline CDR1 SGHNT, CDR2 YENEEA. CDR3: CASSFGRATDTQYF. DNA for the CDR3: TGTGCCAGCAGCTTCGGTAGGGCTACAGATACGCAGTATTTT. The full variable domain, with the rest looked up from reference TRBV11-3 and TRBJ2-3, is EAGVVQSPRYKIIEKKQPVAFWCNPISGHNTLYWYLQNLGQGPELLIRYENEEAVDDSQLPKDRFSAERLKGVDSTLKIQPAELGDSAVYLCASSFGRATDTQYFGPGTRLTVL.

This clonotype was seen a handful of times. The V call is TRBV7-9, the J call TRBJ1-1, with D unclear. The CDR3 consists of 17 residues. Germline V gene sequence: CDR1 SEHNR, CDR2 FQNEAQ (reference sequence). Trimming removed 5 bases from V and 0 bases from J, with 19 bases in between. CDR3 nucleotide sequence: TGTGCCAGCAGCCTCCTGGGCCCCGGTGGGATGAACACTGAAGCTTTCTTT. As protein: CASSLLGPGGMNTEAFF.

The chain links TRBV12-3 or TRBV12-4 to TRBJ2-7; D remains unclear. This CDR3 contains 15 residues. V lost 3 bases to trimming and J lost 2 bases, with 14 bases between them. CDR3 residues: CASSFEAATTYEQYF. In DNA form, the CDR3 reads TGTGCCAGCAGTTTCGAAGCAGCAACGACCTACGAGCAGTACTTC.

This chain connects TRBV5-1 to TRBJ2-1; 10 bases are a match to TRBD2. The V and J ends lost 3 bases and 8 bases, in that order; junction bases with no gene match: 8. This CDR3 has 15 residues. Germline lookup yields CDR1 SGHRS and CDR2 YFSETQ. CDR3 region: CASSYERGGHHEQFF. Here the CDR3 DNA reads TGCGCCAGCAGCTACGAGCGGGGGGGCCATCATGAGCAGTTCTTC. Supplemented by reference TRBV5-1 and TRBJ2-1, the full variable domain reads KAGVTQTPRYLIKTRGQQVTLSCSPISGHRSVSWYQQTPGQGLQFLFEYFSETQRNKGNFPGRFSGRQFSNSRSEMNVSTLELGDSALYLCASSYERGGHHEQFFGPGTRLTVL.

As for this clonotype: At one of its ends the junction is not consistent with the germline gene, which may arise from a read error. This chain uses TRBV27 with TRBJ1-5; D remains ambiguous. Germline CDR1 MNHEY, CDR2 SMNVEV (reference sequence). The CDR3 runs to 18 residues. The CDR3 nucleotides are TGTGCCAGCAGCAACCATCACGACTTCGGGCGCAGCAATCAGCTCCAGCATTTT. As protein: CASSNHHDFGRSNQLQHF.

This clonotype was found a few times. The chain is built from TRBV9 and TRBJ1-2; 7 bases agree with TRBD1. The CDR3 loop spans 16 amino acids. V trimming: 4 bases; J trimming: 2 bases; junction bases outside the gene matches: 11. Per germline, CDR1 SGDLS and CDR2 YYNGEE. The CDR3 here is CASSPRVRGNNYGYTF. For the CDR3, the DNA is TGTGCCAGCAGCCCCCGCGTCAGGGGGAACAACTATGGCTACACCTTC. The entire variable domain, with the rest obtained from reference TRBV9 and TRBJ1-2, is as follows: DSGVTQTPKHLITATGQRVTLRCSPRSGDLSVYWYQQSLDQGLQFLIQYYNGEERAKGNILERFSAQQFPDLHSELNLSSLELGDSALYFCASSPRVRGNNYGYTFGSGTRLTVV.

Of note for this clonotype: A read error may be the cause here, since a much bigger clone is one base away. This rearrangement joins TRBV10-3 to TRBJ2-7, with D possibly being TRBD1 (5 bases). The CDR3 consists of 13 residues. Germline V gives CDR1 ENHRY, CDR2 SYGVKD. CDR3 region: CAIRESGKGEQYF. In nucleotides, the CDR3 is TGTGCCATCAGGGAGTCAGGGAAGGGCGAGCAGTACTTC.

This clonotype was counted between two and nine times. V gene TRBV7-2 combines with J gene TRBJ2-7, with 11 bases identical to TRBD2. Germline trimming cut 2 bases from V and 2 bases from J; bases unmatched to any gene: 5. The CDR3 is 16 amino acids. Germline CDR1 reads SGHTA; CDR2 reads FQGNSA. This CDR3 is CASSLPGLAETYEQYF. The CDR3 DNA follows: TGTGCCAGCAGCTTACCGGGACTAGCGGAGACCTACGAGCAGTACTTC.

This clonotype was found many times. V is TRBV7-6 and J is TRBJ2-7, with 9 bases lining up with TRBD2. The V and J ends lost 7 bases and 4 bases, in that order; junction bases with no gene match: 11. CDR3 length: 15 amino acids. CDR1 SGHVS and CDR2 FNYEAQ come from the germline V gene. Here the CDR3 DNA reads TGTGCCAGCACCCCCCTTAGCGGGAGCACATACGAGCAGTACTTC. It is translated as CASTPLSGSTYEQYF.

This CDR3 reads CSAERGGGSNQPQHF. DNA of the CDR3: TGCAGTGCCGAGCGAGGGGGGGGGAGCAATCAGCCCCAGCATTTT. The V call is TRBV20-1, the J call TRBJ1-5; perhaps TRBD1 as D (6 bases). The CDR3 covers 15 residues. V dropped 6 bases and J dropped 1 base, with 16 bases sitting between them. CDR1 and CDR2 from the germline V gene are DFQATT and SNEGSKA (reference sequence).

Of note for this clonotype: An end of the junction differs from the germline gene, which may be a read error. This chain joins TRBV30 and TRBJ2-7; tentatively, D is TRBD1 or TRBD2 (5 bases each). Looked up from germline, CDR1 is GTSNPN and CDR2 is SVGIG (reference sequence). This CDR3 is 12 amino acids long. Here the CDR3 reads CAGSGQGGEQYF. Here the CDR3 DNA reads TGTGCCGGGAGTGGTCAGGGTGGCGAGCAGTACTTC.